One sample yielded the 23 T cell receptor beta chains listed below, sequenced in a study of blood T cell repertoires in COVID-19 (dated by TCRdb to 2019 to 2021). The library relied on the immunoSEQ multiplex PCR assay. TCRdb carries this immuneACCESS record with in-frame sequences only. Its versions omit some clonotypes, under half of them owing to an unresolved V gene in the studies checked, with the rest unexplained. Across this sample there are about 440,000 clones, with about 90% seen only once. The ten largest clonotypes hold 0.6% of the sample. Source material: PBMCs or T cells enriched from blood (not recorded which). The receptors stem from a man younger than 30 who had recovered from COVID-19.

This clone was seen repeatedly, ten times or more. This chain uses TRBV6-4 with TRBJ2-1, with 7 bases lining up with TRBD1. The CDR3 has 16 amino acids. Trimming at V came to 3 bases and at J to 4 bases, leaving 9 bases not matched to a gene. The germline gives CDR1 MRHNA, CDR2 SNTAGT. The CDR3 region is CASSEDAGTVYNEQFF. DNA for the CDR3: TGTGCCAGCAGTGAGGATGCCGGGACAGTGTACAATGAGCAGTTCTTC.

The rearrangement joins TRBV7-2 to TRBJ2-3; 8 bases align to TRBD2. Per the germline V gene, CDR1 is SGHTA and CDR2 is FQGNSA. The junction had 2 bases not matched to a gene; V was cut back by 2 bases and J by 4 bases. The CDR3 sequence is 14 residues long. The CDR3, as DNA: TGTGCCAGCAGCTTACGGGGGGGGCCAGATACGCAGTATTTT. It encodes CASSLRGGPDTQYF. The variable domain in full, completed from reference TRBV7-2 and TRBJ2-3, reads GAGVSQSPSNKVTEKGKDVELRCDPISGHTALYWYRQSLGQGLEFLIYFQGNSAPDKSGLPSDRFSAERTGGSVSTLTIQRTQQEDSAVYLCASSLRGGPDTQYFGPGTRLTVL.

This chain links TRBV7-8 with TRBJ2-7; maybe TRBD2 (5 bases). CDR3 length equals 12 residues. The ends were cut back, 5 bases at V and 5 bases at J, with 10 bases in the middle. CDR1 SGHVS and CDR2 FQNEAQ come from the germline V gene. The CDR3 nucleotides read TGTGCCAGCAGCCAGAGGGTACACGAGCAGTACTTC. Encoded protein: CASSQRVHEQYF.

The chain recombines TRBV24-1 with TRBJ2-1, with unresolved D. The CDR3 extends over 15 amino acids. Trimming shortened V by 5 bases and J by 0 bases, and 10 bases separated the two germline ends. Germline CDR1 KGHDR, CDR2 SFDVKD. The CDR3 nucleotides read TGTGCCACCAGTGCCGCTACGAACTCCTACAATGAGCAGTTCTTC. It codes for CATSAATNSYNEQFF.

Here the CDR3 reads CASREEIAGEQYF. The CDR3 DNA is TGCGCCAGCAGGGAGGAAATAGCGGGGGAACAGTATTTT. V gene TRBV5-1 combines with J gene TRBJ2-3; 9 positions agree with TRBD2. J gave up 12 bases and V 5 bases, and 10 bases lay outside the gene matches. CDR1 SGHRS and CDR2 YFSETQ come from the germline V gene. The CDR3 totals 13 residues. Complete variable domain (other parts from reference TRBV5-1 and TRBJ2-3): KAGVTQTPRYLIKTRGQQVTLSCSPISGHRSVSWYQQTPGQGLQFLFEYFSETQRNKGNFPGRFSGRQFSNSRSEMNVSTLELGDSALYLCASREEIAGEQYFGPGTRLTVL.

As DNA, the CDR3 is TGTGCCGGAGGACGAGGTACTACTCCGCGAGGAGAAAAACTGTTTTTT. Residues: CAGGRGTTPRGEKLFF. The chain couples TRBV30 to TRBJ1-4; no reliable D call. This CDR3 spans 16 amino acids. V lost 8 bases to trimming and J lost 8 bases, with 27 bases between them. From germline, CDR1 is GTSNPN and CDR2 SVGIG (reference sequence).

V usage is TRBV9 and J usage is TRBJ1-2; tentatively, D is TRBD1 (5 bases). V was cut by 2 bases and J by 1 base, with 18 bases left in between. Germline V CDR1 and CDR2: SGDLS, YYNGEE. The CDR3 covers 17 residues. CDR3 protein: CASSVSAGGSHNYGYTF. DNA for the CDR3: TGTGCCAGCAGCGTGTCGGCTGGGGGGTCTCATAACTATGGCTACACCTTC.

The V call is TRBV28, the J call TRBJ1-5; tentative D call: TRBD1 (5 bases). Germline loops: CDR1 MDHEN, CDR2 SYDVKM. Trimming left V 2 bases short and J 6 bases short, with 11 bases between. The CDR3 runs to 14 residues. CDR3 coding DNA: TGTGCCAGCAGTTTACCGGGGGGAGGTCAGCCCCAGCATTTT. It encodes CASSLPGGGQPQHF. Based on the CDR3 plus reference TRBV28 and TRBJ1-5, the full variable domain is DVKVTQSSRYLVKRTGEKVFLECVQDMDHENMFWYRQDPGLGLRLIYFSYDVKMKEKGDIPEGYSVSREKKERFSLILESASTNQTSMYLCASSLPGGGQPQHFGDGTRLSIL.

CDR3 sequence (DNA): TGTGCCAGTAGTATGGGAACAGGCCGCTACATGAACACTGAAGCTTTCTTT. It translates to CASSMGTGRYMNTEAFF. V is TRBV19 and J is TRBJ1-1, with D possibly TRBD1 on 5 matching bases. V lost 3 bases and J 0 bases, leaving 17 bases between the germline ends. The CDR3 is 17 amino acids. The germline V gene has CDR1 LNHDA and CDR2 SQIVND (reference sequence).

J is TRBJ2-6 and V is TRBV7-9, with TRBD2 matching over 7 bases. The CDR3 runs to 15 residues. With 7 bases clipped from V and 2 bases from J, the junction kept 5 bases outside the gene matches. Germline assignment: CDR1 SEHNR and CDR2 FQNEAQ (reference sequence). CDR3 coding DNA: TGTGCCAGCAACCCTGGGGGGGCTGGGGCCAACGTCCTGACTTTC. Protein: CASNPGGAGANVLTF.

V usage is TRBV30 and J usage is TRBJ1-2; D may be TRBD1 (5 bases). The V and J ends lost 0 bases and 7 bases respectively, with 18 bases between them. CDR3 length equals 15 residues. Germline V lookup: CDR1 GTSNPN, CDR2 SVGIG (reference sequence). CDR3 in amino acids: CAWSVRAGQTVGYTF. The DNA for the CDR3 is TGTGCCTGGAGTGTTAGGGCAGGGCAAACCGTTGGCTACACCTTC.

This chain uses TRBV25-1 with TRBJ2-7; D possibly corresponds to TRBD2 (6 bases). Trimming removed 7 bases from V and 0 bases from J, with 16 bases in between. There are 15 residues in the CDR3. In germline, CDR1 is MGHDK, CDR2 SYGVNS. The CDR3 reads CASTPRDLSSYEQYF. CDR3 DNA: TGTGCCAGCACTCCCAGGGACTTAAGCTCCTACGAGCAGTACTTC.

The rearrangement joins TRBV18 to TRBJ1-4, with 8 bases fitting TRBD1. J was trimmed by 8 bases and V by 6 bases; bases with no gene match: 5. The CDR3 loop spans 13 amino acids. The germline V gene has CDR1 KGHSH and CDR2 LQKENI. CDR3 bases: TGTGCCAGCTCCCCAGGACAGGGCGAAAAACTGTTTTTT. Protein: CASSPGQGEKLFF.

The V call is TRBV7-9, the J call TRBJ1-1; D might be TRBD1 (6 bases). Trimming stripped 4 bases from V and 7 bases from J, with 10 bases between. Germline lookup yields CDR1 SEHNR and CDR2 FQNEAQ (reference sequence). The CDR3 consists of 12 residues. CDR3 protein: CASSSDSLEAFF. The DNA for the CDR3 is TGTGCCAGCAGCTCGGACAGTCTTGAAGCTTTCTTT. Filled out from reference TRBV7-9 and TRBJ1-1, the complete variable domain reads DTGVSQNPRHKITKRGQNVTFRCDPISEHNRLYWYRQTLGQGPEFLTYFQNEAQLEKSRLLSDRFSAERPKGSFSTLEIQRTEQGDSAMYLCASSSDSLEAFFGQGTRLTVV.

The CDR3 sequence: CASSIMVGSTEAFF. In DNA, the CDR3 is TGTGCCAGTAGTATAATGGTCGGGAGTACTGAAGCTTTCTTT. The chain combines TRBV19 with TRBJ1-1, with unresolved D. From germline, CDR1 is LNHDA and CDR2 SQIVND (reference sequence). The length of the CDR3 is 14 residues. The V end lost 2 bases, the J end lost 5 bases, and 12 bases lay between the germline ends.

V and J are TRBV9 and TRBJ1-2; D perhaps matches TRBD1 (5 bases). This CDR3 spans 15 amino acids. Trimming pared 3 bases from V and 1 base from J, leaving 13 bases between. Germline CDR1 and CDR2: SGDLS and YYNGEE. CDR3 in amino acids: CASSDGPGYNYGYTF. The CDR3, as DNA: TGTGCCAGCAGCGACGGCCCAGGGTATAACTATGGCTACACCTTC.

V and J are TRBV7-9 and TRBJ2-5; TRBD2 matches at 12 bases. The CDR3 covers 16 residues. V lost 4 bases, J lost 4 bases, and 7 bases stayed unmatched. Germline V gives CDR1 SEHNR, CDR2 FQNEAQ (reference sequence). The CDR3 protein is CASSSASGRARETQYF. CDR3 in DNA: TGTGCCAGCAGCTCCGCTAGCGGGAGGGCCCGAGAGACCCAGTACTTC.

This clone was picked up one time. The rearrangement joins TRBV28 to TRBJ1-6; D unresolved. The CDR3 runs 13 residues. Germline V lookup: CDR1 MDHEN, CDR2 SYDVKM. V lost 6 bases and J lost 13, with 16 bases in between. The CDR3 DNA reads TGTGCCAGCAGCTTGGGCGGGGAACCCCCCCTCCACTTT. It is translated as CASSLGGEPPLHF.

The CDR3 DNA is TGTGCCAGCAGCACTGCTAGCTATAATTCACCCCTCCACTTT. Encoded protein: CASSTASYNSPLHF. The gene calls are TRBV27 and TRBJ1-6; D is unresolved. V was trimmed by 6 bases and J by 3 bases, leaving 9 bases between them. Germline V gene lookup returns CDR1 MNHEY and CDR2 SMNVEV (reference sequence). This CDR3 has 14 residues.

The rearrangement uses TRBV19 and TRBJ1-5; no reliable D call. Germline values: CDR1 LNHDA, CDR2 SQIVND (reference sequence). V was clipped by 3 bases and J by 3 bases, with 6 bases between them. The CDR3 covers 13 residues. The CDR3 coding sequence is TGTGCCAGTAGTATCGGTGTCAATCAGCCCCAGCATTTT. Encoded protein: CASSIGVNQPQHF.

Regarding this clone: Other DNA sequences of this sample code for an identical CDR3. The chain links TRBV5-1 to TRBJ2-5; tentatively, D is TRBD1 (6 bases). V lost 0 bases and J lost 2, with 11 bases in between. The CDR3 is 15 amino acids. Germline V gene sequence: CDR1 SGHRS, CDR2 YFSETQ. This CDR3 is CASSLGGRYQETQYF. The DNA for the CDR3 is TGCGCCAGCAGCTTGGGGGGGCGGTATCAAGAGACCCAGTACTTC.

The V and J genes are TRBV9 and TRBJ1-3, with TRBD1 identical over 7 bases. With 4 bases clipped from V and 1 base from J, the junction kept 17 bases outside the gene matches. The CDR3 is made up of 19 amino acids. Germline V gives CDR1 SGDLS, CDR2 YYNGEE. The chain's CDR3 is CASSFLPGQLSSSGNTIYF. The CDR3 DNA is TGTGCCAGCAGCTTCCTACCGGGACAGCTTTCCTCGTCTGGAAACACCATATATTTT.

As DNA, the CDR3 is TGTGCCAGCAGTCCCCAGACAGGGCCGTATAGCAATCAGCCCCAGCATTTT. Translating gives CASSPQTGPYSNQPQHF. The chain employs TRBV27 and TRBJ1-5; TRBD1 matches 7 bases. The V segment lost 5 bases and the J segment 0 bases; nucleotides outside the gene matches: 10. From germline, CDR1 is MNHEY and CDR2 SMNVEV (reference sequence). CDR3 length equals 17 residues.